The next 25 T cell receptor beta chains were all read from a single sample in a study of blood T cell repertoires in COVID-19. Produced via immunoSEQ multiplex PCR; TCRdb's table is partial and in-frame only. This sample carries over 250,000 clones, 85% to 90% of them seen once, and the ten largest clones take 5.5% to 8%. The sequencing input was peripheral blood. These receptors were taken from a woman in her fifties or sixties with COVID-19, enrolled during active disease.

The V and J genes are TRBV11-3 and TRBJ2-7, with D possibly TRBD1 on 6 matching bases. The length of the CDR3 is 12 residues. Germline V gene lookup returns CDR1 SGHNT and CDR2 YENEEA. The ends were cut back, 3 bases at V and 5 bases at J, with 8 bases in the middle. CDR3 coding DNA: TGTGCCAGCAGCTTTCAGGGGAACGAGCAGTACTTC. Translated, it gives CASSFQGNEQYF.

This chain uses TRBV9 with TRBJ2-3; 7 nucleotides line up with TRBD2. The J segment lost 5 bases and the V segment lost 0 bases, leaving 18 bases of the junction unmatched. CDR1 is SGDLS and CDR2 is YYNGEE in the germline V gene. The length of the CDR3 is 19 residues. In DNA, the CDR3 is TGTGCCAGCAGCGTAGATATGGTGGGAGGCGGGAGCAGCGGAGATACGCAGTATTTT. Its translation: CASSVDMVGGGSSGDTQYF.

This sequence joins TRBV12-5 and TRBJ2-3; 10 bases line up with TRBD2. The CDR3 is 15 amino acids. CDR1 and CDR2 (germline): LGHNT, FRNRAP. The V gene end was trimmed by 7 bases and the J gene end by 1 base; junction bases not matched to a gene: 5. CDR3 loop: CASASGTSGTDTQYF. In DNA, the CDR3 is TGTGCTAGTGCCTCCGGGACTAGCGGCACAGATACGCAGTATTTT.

The chain uses TRBV3-1 (or the pseudogene TRBV3-2) and TRBJ2-2, with 7 bases aligning to TRBD2. CDR1 LGHDT and CDR2 YNNKEL come from the germline V gene (reference sequence). This CDR3 has 17 residues. V lost 4 bases to trimming and J lost 7 bases; unmatched junction nucleotides: 15. The CDR3 DNA reads TGTGCCAGCAGCCCCTGGCATTTGCGGGAGATGAACGGGGAGCTGTTTTTT. It yields the protein CASSPWHLREMNGELFF.

The chain recombines TRBV11-2 with TRBJ2-3, with 11 bases matching TRBD2. The CDR3 consists of 19 residues. The germline CDR1 and CDR2 sequences are SGHAT and FQNNGV. V shed 2 bases, J shed 1 base, and the junction held 11 bases outside the gene matches. CDR3 protein: CASSLLAGGILMGTDTQYF. CDR3 nucleotide sequence: TGTGCCAGCAGCTTACTAGCGGGAGGAATCTTGATGGGCACAGATACGCAGTATTTT.

The J gene is TRBJ1-1, the V gene TRBV7-2; TRBD1 might be the D (6 bases). The germline V gene has CDR1 SGHTA and CDR2 FQGNSA. V lost 3 bases, J lost 4 bases, and 12 bases lay in between. The CDR3 has 14 amino acids. The CDR3: CASSFGQGFTEAFF. DNA for the CDR3: TGTGCCAGCAGCTTTGGCCAGGGGTTCACTGAAGCTTTCTTT.

This clone appeared many times. V usage is TRBV7-7 and J usage is TRBJ2-7; 9 bases fit TRBD1. The J segment lost 2 bases and the V segment lost 6 bases, leaving 5 bases of the junction unmatched. The germline V gene encodes CDR1 SSHAT and CDR2 FNYEAQ (reference sequence). The CDR3 is made up of 14 amino acids. CDR3 amino acids: CASSLDRGTYEQYF. The CDR3 DNA reads as TGTGCCAGCAGTCTCGACAGGGGGACCTACGAGCAGTACTTC.

V gene TRBV2 combines with J gene TRBJ1-4; TRBD1 agrees at 7 bases. V lost 8 bases, J lost 12 bases, and 12 bases stayed unmatched. CDR1 and CDR2 (germline): SNHLY, FYNNEI. The CDR3 covers 13 residues. CDR3 DNA sequence: TGTGCCAGCTATATAGGGGGCCATGGTGAACTGTTTTTT. Amino acids: CASYIGGHGELFF.

This clone was counted once. V is TRBV11-2 and J is TRBJ1-1; weak D call: TRBD1 (6 bases). V was pared by 4 bases and J by 6 bases, with 24 bases between. The germline V gene has CDR1 SGHAT and CDR2 FQNNGV. This CDR3 contains 17 residues. The CDR3 loop is CASSSVRGRGIVPEAFF. The CDR3 DNA reads TGTGCCAGCAGCTCGGTTAGGGGGAGGGGTATCGTTCCTGAAGCTTTCTTT.

The chain couples TRBV5-6 to TRBJ1-4; 9 nucleotides match TRBD1. Per germline, CDR1 SGHDT and CDR2 YYEEEE. The CDR3 runs 15 residues. V shed 4 bases and J 5 bases; nucleotides not matched to a gene: 6. The CDR3 spells CASSPGTGRNEKLFF. The CDR3 nucleotides read TGTGCCAGCAGCCCCGGGACAGGGCGGAATGAAAAACTGTTTTTT.

This sequence joins TRBV30 and TRBJ2-1; 7 bases agree with TRBD1. Germline V gene lookup returns CDR1 GTSNPN and CDR2 SVGIG (reference sequence). The CDR3 consists of 15 residues. V lost 2 bases to trimming and J lost 0 bases; unmatched junction nucleotides: 4. The CDR3 coding sequence is TGTGCCTGGAGTCGGGACAGCTACTCCTACAATGAGCAGTTCTTC. The encoded protein is CAWSRDSYSYNEQFF.

The chain joins TRBV19 to TRBJ1-1; TRBD1 matches at 7 bases. CDR1 and CDR2 (germline): LNHDA, SQIVND (reference sequence). J lost 2 bases, V lost 5 bases, and 5 bases had no gene match. CDR3 length equals 14 residues. The CDR3 DNA is TGTGCCAGTAGTTTCTCAGGGGGAAACACTGAAGCTTTCTTT. This codes for CASSFSGGNTEAFF.

The V call is TRBV15, the J call TRBJ2-7; TRBD2 is a possible D gene (6 bases). The V end was cut by 1 base, the J end by 3 bases, with 13 bases between. Germline assignment: CDR1 LNHNV and CDR2 YYDKDF (reference sequence). CDR3 size: 15 residues. The CDR3 DNA reads as TGTGCCACCAGCAGAGTCCGCCAGGGAGGCTACGAGCAGTACTTC. This encodes CATSRVRQGGYEQYF.

The V call is TRBV5-4, the J call TRBJ2-5; D may be TRBD1 (6 bases). Per the germline V gene, CDR1 is SGHNT and CDR2 is YYREEE (reference sequence). V was trimmed by 5 bases and J by 5 bases, leaving 16 bases between them. The CDR3 covers 14 residues. The CDR3 sequence: CASRGQTDRETQYF. As DNA, the CDR3 is TGTGCCAGCAGAGGACAGACAGACAGGGAGACCCAGTACTTC.

The chain couples TRBV25-1 to TRBJ2-7; D may be TRBD1 (6 bases). Trimming pared 2 bases from V and 1 base from J, leaving 12 bases between. CDR3 length equals 15 residues. Germline V gene data show CDR1 as MGHDK and CDR2 as SYGVNS. The CDR3: CASSEPGTQSYEQYF. The CDR3 DNA reads as TGTGCCAGCAGTGAACCCGGGACACAATCCTACGAGCAGTACTTC.

This clone was observed a single time. The chain employs TRBV18 and TRBJ2-3, with D perhaps matching TRBD1 (5 bases). The CDR3 runs to 11 residues. Trimming left V 3 bases short and J 10 bases short, with 8 bases between. Germline V CDR1 and CDR2: KGHSH, LQKENI. The CDR3 loop is CASSPPGPQYF. The CDR3 DNA follows: TGTGCCAGCTCACCCCCAGGGCCGCAGTATTTT.

This chain joins TRBV18 and TRBJ2-7, with 16 positions matching TRBD2. V gave up 3 bases and J gave up 0 bases; unmatched junction bases: 5. Germline V gene sequence: CDR1 KGHSH, CDR2 LQKENI. The CDR3 totals 18 residues. CDR3 coding DNA: TGTGCCAGCTCACCGGGACTAGCGGGAGGGGGGAGCTCCTACGAGCAGTACTTC. Its protein is CASSPGLAGGGSSYEQYF. Full variable domain (outside the CDR3, taken from reference TRBV18 and TRBJ2-7): NAGVMQNPRHLVRRRGQEARLRCSPMKGHSHVYWYRQLPEEGLKFMVYLQKENIIDESGMPKERFSAEFPKEGPSILRIQQVVRGDSAAYFCASSPGLAGGGSSYEQYFGPGTRLTVT.

The chain has TRBV24-1 and TRBJ1-1, with D unresolved. Germline values: CDR1 KGHDR, CDR2 SFDVKD. The V end lost 9 bases, the J end lost 1 base, and 8 bases lay between the germline ends. CDR3 length: 12 amino acids. CDR3 DNA: TGTGCCACCGCCGCAGGGAACACTGAAGCTTTCTTT. Amino acid sequence: CATAAGNTEAFF.

The V and J genes are TRBV19 and TRBJ2-1; D remains unclear. With 1 base removed from V and 6 bases from J, the gap between germline ends came to 7 bases. The CDR3 runs 13 residues. The germline V gene has CDR1 LNHDA and CDR2 SQIVND (reference sequence). The DNA for the CDR3 is TGTGCCAGTAGTATAGCTCTGTCCAATGAGCAGTTCTTC. The encoded protein is CASSIALSNEQFF.

This clone showed up just once. This chain uses TRBV29-1 with TRBJ1-1, with no clear D. Germline CDR1 and CDR2: SQVTM and ANQGSEA. This CDR3 has 12 residues. The ends were cut back, 7 bases at V and 1 base at J, with 10 bases in the middle. CDR3: CSAAARNTEAFF. The DNA of the CDR3 is TGCAGCGCCGCGGCCAGGAACACTGAAGCTTTCTTT.

The chain has TRBV29-1 and TRBJ2-1, with 7 bases identical to TRBD2. V trimming: 5 bases; J trimming: 0 bases; junction bases outside the gene matches: 10. Germline lookup yields CDR1 SQVTM and CDR2 ANQGSEA. This CDR3 region has 16 residues. CDR3 in amino acids: CSVLRERESSYNEQFF. The CDR3 coding sequence is TGCAGCGTTTTGCGGGAGAGAGAAAGCTCCTACAATGAGCAGTTCTTC.

This clone is a singleton in its sample. CDR3 sequence (DNA): TGTGCCTGGAGTATCAGGGAGGGCAGCGAGCAGTACTTC. It encodes CAWSIREGSEQYF. J is TRBJ2-7 and V is TRBV30; 7 bases are a match to TRBD2. This CDR3 comprises 13 residues. CDR1 is GTSNPN, CDR2 SVGIG, per germline (reference sequence). J was trimmed by 6 bases and V by 2 bases; bases with no gene match: 7.

This chain joins TRBV5-1 and TRBJ1-4; no clear D. The length of the CDR3 is 13 residues. Trimming pared 3 bases from V and 4 bases from J, leaving 7 bases between. CDR1 is SGHRS, CDR2 YFSETQ, per germline. The CDR3 DNA sequence: TGCGCCAGCAGCTCGGGAGGTAATGAAAAACTGTTTTTT. It yields the protein CASSSGGNEKLFF.

This chain uses TRBV30 with TRBJ1-4; 7 bases map to TRBD1. V dropped 0 bases and J dropped 7; count of bases not matched to a gene: 8. CDR1 and CDR2 (germline): GTSNPN, SVGIG (reference sequence). The CDR3 is 15 residues long. DNA of the CDR3: TGTGCCTGGAGTGTAAAGGGGGCGCAGGGTGAAAAACTGTTTTTT. Translated: CAWSVKGAQGEKLFF.

V gene TRBV30 combines with J gene TRBJ2-1, with 8 bases aligning to TRBD1. Per germline, CDR1 GTSNPN and CDR2 SVGIG (reference sequence). Trimming removed 2 bases from V and 6 bases from J; junction bases left unmatched: 9. CDR3 length: 15 amino acids. The CDR3 region has the DNA TGTGCCTGGAGTCCCGGCAGGGGGCGTTCCAATGAGCAGTTCTTC. It yields the protein CAWSPGRGRSNEQFF.